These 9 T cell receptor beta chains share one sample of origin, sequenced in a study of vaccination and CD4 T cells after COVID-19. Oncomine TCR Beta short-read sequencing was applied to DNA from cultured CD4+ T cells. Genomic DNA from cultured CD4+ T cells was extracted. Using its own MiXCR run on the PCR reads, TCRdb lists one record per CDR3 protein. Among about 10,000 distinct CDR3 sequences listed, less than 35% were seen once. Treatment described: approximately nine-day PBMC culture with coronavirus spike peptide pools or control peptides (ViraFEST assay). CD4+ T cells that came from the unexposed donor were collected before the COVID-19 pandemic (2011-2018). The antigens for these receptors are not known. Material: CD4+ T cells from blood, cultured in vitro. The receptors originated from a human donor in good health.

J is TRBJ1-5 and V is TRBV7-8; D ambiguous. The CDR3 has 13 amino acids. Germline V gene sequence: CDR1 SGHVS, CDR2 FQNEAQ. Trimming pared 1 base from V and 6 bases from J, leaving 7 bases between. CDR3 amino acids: CASSLGIGQPQHF. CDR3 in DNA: TGTGCCAGCAGCTTAGGGATTGGTCAGCCCCAGCATTTT. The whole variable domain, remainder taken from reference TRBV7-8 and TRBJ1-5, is GAGVSQSPRYKVAKRGQDVALRCDPISGHVSLFWYQQALGQGPEFLTYFQNEAQLDKSGLPSDRFFAERPEGSVSTLKIQRTQQEDSAVYLCASSLGIGQPQHFGDGTRLSIL.

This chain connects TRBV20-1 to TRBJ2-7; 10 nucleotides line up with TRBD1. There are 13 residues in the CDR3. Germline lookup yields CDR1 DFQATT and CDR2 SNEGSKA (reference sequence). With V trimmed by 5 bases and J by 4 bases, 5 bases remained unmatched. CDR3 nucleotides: TGCAGTGCTGTACCGGGACAGGGGTACGAGCAGTACTTC. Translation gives CSAVPGQGYEQYF.

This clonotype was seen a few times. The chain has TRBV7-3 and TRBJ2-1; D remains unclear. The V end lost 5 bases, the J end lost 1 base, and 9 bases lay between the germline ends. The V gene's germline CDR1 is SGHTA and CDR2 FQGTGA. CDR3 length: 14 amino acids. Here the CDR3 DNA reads TGTGCCAGCAGCCCCCGGGCGTCCTACAATGAGCAGTTCTTC. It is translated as CASSPRASYNEQFF.

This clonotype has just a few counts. The chain's CDR3 is CASSAGDLLGQYF. The CDR3 coding sequence is TGTGCCAGCAGCGCCGGAGACTTGTTAGGGCAGTACTTC. V is TRBV27 and J is TRBJ2-7; D unresolved. CDR3 length equals 13 residues. V was pared by 6 bases and J by 9 bases, with 18 bases between. In germline, CDR1 is MNHEY, CDR2 SMNVEV (reference sequence).

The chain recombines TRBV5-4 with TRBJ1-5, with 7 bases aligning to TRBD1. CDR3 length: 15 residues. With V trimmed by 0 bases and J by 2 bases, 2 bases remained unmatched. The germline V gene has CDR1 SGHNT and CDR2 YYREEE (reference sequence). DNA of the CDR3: TGTGCCAGCAGCTTGGGCGGGACAGGCAATCAGCCCCAGCATTTT. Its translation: CASSLGGTGNQPQHF.

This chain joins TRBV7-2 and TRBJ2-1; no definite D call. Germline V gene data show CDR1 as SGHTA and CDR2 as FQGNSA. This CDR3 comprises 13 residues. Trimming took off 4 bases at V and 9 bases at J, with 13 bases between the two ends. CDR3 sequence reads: CASSSEPRGEQFF. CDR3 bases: TGTGCCAGCAGCTCGGAGCCCAGAGGTGAGCAGTTCTTC. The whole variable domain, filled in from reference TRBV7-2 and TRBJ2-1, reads GAGVSQSPSNKVTEKGKDVELRCDPISGHTALYWYRQSLGQGLEFLIYFQGNSAPDKSGLPSDRFSAERTGGSVSTLTIQRTQQEDSAVYLCASSSEPRGEQFFGPGTRLTVL.

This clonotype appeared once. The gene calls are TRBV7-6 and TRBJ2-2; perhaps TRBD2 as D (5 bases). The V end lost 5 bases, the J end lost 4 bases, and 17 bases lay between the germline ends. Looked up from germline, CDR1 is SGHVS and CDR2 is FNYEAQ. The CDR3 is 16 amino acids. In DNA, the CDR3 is TGTGCCAGCAGCCTCAAGGACGGGGTCTTCACCGGGGAGCTGTTTTTT. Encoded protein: CASSLKDGVFTGELFF.

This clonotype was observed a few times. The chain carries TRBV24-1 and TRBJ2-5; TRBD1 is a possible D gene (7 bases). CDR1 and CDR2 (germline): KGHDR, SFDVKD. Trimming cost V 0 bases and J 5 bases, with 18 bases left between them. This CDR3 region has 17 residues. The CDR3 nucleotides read TGTGCCACCAGTGATTTGCGGGGGACAGCAAGGGAGGAGACCCAGTACTTC. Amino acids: CATSDLRGTAREETQYF.

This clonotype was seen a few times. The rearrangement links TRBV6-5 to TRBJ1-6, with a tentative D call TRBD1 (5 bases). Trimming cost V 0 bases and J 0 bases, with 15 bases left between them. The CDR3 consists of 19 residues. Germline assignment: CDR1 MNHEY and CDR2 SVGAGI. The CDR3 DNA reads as TGTGCCAGCAGTTACTCATCTCCGGCAGGACACTCCTATAATTCACCCCTCCACTTT. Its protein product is CASSYSSPAGHSYNSPLHF.